This T cell receptor beta chain was profiled in a study of early T cells in non-severe SARS-CoV-2 infection. Study-level information: Bulk RNA taken from unsorted whole blood was sequenced, leaving chains unpaired. Regarding the study as a whole: Sequences matched to VDJdb favored anti-spike CD8 responses, while private and CD4 specificities were missed.

This clonotype has a count of ten or more. Its antigen is currently unknown. V dropped 0 bases and J dropped 0 bases, with 13 bases sitting between them. Per germline, CDR1 SGHKS and CDR2 YYEKEE (reference sequence). This CDR3 has 17 amino acids. In the library, individual cDNA molecules carried attached unique molecular identifiers. One entry per CDR3 protein, called by TCRdb with MiXCR from the 5' RACE reads. This table holds around 40,000 distinct CDR3 sequences, 6.3% found once. The sample comprised whole blood. The gene calls are TRBV5-5 and TRBJ1-3, with D uncertain. The TCR sequence derives from an adult who was a healthcare worker with PCR-confirmed SARS-CoV-2 infection or an uninfected control (not recorded which). In DNA form, the CDR3 reads TGTGCCAGCAGCTTGGGCCCGGGATTAAGCTCTGGAAACACCATATATTTT. Amino acid sequence: CASSLGPGLSSGNTIYF.